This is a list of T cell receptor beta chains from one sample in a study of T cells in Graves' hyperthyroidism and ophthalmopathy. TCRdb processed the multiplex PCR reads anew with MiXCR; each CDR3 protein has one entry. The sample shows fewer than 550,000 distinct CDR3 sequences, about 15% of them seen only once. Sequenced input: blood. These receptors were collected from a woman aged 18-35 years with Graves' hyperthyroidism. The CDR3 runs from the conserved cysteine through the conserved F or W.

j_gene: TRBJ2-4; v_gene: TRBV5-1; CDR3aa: CASSLGGLATRGNIQYF
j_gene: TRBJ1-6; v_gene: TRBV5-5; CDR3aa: CASSLVRGGFWSPLHF
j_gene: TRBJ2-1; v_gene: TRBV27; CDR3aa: CASSLLGGADNEQFF
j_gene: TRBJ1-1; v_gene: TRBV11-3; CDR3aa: CASSLGSPMNTEAFF
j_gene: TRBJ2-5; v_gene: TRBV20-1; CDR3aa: CSARTSGGYHTPIQETQYF
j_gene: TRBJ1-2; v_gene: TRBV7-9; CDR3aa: CAISFGTGPYGHTF
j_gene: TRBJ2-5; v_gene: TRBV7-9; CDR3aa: CASSLLGALESQYF
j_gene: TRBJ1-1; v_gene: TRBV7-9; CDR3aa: CASSLRELGQGGNTEAFF
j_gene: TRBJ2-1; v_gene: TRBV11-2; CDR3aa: CASSPRGPAGFFNEQFF
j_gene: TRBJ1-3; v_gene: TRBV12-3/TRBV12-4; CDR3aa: CASTGDVNSGNTVYF
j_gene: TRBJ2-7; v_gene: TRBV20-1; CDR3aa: CSARGRTGPTNEQYF
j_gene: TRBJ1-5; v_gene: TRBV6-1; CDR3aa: CASSPVARAGQPQHF
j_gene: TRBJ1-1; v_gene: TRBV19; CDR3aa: CATFSKRGYSEAFF
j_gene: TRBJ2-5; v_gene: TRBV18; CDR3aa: CASSPLRTVETQYF
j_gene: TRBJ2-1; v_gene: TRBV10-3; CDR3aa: CATQAGGANNEQFF
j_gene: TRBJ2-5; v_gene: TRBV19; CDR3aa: CASSAGAGGKETQYF
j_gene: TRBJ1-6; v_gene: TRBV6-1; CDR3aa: CARSSSLNSPLYF
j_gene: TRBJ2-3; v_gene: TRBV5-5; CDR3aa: CASSLGRFNTDTQYF
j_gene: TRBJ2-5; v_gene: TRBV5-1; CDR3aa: CASSFVGEETQYF
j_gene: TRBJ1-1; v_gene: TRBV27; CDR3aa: CASSFKTGATEAFF
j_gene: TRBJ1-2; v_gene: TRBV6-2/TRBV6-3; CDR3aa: CASTIRGVNYGYTF
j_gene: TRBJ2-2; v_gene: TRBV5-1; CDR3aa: CASSLGDTNTGELFF
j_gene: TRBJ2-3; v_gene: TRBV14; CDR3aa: CASSQRPSGRDTQYF
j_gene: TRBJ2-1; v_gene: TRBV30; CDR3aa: CAWRTDNEQFF
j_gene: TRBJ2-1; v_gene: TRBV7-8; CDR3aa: CASSLQAGGPRDEQFF
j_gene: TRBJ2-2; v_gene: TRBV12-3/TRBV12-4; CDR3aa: CASSHRDRGRAGELFF
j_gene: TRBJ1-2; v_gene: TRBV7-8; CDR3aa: CASSSNRELGYTF
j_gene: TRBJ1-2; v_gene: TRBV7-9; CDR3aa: CASSFEARGYTF
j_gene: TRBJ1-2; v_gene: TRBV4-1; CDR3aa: CASSQGPTGRNYGYTF
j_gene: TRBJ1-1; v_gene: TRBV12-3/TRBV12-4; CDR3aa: CASTPGLPNTEAFF
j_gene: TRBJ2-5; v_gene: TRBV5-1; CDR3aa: CASSLVAANQETQYF
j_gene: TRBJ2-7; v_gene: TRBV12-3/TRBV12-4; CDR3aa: CASSGGNGEQYF
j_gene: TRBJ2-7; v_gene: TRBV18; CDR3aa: CASSPGATGPYEQYF
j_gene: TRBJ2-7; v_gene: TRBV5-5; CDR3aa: CASSFGDYEQYF
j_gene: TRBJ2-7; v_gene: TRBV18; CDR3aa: CASSPYEGGPPYEQYF
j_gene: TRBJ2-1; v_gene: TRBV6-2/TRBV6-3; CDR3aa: CASTIGGTLNEQFF
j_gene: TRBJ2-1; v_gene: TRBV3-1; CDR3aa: CASSQDGRDEQFF
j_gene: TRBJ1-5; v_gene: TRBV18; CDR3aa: CASSQGSLNQPQHF
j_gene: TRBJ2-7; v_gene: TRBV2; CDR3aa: CASSGTVKTYEQYF
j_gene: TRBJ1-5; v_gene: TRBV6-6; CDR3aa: CASSYPQGYAWSQHF
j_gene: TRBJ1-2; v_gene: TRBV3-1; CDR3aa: CASSRGTGGPYGYTF
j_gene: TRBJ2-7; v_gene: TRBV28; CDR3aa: CASTGVPYEQYF
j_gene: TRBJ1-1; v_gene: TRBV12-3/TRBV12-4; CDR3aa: CASSKWTGGEAFF
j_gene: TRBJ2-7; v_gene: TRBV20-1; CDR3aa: CSATHGTREYEQYF
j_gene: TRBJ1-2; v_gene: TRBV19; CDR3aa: CASSIGVHRAGTF
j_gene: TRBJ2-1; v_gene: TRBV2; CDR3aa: CANGGKFF
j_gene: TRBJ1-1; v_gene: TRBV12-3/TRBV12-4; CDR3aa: CASSLRRGTEAFF
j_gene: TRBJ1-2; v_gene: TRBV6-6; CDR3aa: CASSYGVGTNYGYTF
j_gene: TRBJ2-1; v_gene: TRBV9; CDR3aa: CASSVAGLAWNEQFF
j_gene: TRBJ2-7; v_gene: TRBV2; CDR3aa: CASKRTFSYEQYF
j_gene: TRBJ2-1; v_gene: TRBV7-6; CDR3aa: CASSGGTRDEQFF
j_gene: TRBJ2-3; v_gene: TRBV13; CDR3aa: CASSEGNTDTQYF
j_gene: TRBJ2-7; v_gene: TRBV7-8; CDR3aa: CASSLRQFYEQYF
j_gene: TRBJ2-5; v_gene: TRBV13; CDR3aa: CASSYRGDLETQYF
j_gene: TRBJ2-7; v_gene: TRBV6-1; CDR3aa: CATLDRTGTSSYEQYF
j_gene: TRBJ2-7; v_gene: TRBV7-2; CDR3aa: CASSHPGSEQYF
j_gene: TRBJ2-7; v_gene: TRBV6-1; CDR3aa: CASSEGLTGMYEQYF
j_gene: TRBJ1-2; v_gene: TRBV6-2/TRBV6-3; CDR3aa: CASSPTITGTGGKGYTF
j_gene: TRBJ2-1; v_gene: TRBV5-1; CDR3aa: CASSGEGDPYNEQFF